These T cell receptor beta chains were read from a single sample in a study of blood T cell repertoires in COVID-19. Measured with immunoSEQ multiplex PCR; TCRdb has only the in-frame clones, and not every one. The sample has 280,000 or so clones; roughly 80% are singletons. The sequencing sample was made of peripheral blood. The receptor source for this set is a woman aged 45-59 years who had recovered from COVID-19. CDR3s include the opening cysteine and the closing phenylalanine or tryptophan. Fields, in order: D gene, J gene, clone size, V gene, CDR3 DNA, CDR3 protein. D genes are given only for firm matches. Clone size is given for some rows only: seen once, a few or many times, or a class if the clone is expanded.

D: NA
J: TRBJ2-1
size: NA
V: TRBV20-1
DNA: TGCAGTGCCGAAGGGGGGGCGCAGTTCTTC
CDR3: CSAEGGAQFF

D: TRBD2
J: TRBJ2-4
size: NA
V: TRBV7-9
DNA: TGTGCCAGCAGCTGGGGCGCTAGCGGGTCGTTGAACATTCAGTACTTC
CDR3: CASSWGASGSLNIQYF

D: NA
J: TRBJ2-7
size: NA
V: TRBV25-1
DNA: TGTGCCAGCAGTGGGACTTCCAGCTCCTACGAGCAGTACTTC
CDR3: CASSGTSSSYEQYF

D: NA
J: TRBJ1-2
size: NA
V: TRBV27
DNA: TGTGCCAGCAGTTATCGGGACTCAGCTAACTATGGCTACACCTTC
CDR3: CASSYRDSANYGYTF

D: NA
J: TRBJ1-1
size: NA
V: TRBV7-2
DNA: TGTGCCAGCAGCTTAAACGGGAGGAACACTGAAGCTTTCTTT
CDR3: CASSLNGRNTEAFF

D: NA
J: TRBJ2-5
size: NA
V: TRBV3-1/TRBV3-2
DNA: TGTGCCAGCAGCCAAGATGTTACAGTCCAAGAGACCCAGTACTTC
CDR3: CASSQDVTVQETQYF

D: NA
J: TRBJ1-1
size: NA
V: TRBV6-6
DNA: TGTGCCAGCAGTTACTTTCAGGAGGGCGAAGCTTTCTTT
CDR3: CASSYFQEGEAFF

D: NA
J: TRBJ1-2
size: NA
V: TRBV7-2
DNA: TGTGCCAGCAGCTTAGTTAGGGGGAACTATGGCTACACCTTC
CDR3: CASSLVRGNYGYTF

D: TRBD2
J: TRBJ2-2
size: NA
V: TRBV5-6
DNA: TGTGCCAGCAGCTTGATCCGTCGCGCGGGGGGCTTGGGAACCGGGGAGCTGTTTTTT
CDR3: CASSLIRRAGGLGTGELFF

D: TRBD2
J: TRBJ2-3
size: NA
V: TRBV19
DNA: TGTGCCAGTAGTATAGGACTAGCGTCCGATACGCAGTATTTT
CDR3: CASSIGLASDTQYF

D: TRBD1
J: TRBJ2-2
size: once
V: TRBV5-6
DNA: TGTGCCAGCAGCGAATACAGGACAGGGAGGAACACCGGGGAGCTGTTTTTT
CDR3: CASSEYRTGRNTGELFF

D: TRBD2
J: TRBJ2-7
size: NA
V: TRBV28
DNA: TGTGCCAGCAGTTCCCGACTAGCGGGAGGCCACGAGCAGTACTTC
CDR3: CASSSRLAGGHEQYF

D: TRBD2
J: TRBJ2-3
size: NA
V: TRBV19
DNA: TGTGCCAGTAGTACCTCTAGCGGGGCCCCAGATACGCAGTATTTT
CDR3: CASSTSSGAPDTQYF

D: TRBD1
J: TRBJ1-2
size: NA
V: TRBV5-4
DNA: TGTGCCAGCAGCTTGGAACAGGGGGCCCCTAACTATGGCTACACCTTC
CDR3: CASSLEQGAPNYGYTF

D: TRBD1
J: TRBJ1-1
size: NA
V: TRBV11-1
DNA: TGTGCCAGCAGCCCCCGGACAGGTACCGAAGCTTTCTTT
CDR3: CASSPRTGTEAFF

D: NA
J: TRBJ2-1
size: NA
V: TRBV5-4
DNA: TGTGCCAGCAGCTTGGTAACTTCTTACAATGAGCAGTTCTTC
CDR3: CASSLVTSYNEQFF

D: NA
J: TRBJ2-3
size: NA
V: TRBV6-5
DNA: TGTGCCAGCAGGTTAGGGGGATCAAGCACAGATACGCAGTATTTT
CDR3: CASRLGGSSTDTQYF

D: NA
J: TRBJ2-1
size: NA
V: TRBV5-1
DNA: TGCGCCAGCAGCCTAACGGGAGAACCCTACAATGAGCAGTTCTTC
CDR3: CASSLTGEPYNEQFF

D: TRBD1
J: TRBJ1-6
size: NA
V: TRBV4-1
DNA: TGCGCCAGCAGCCAAGATCAGGCAGGGGGCGCAAATTCACCCCTCCACTTT
CDR3: CASSQDQAGGANSPLHF

D: TRBD2
J: TRBJ2-6
size: NA
V: TRBV7-3
DNA: TGTGCCAGCAGTCGCGCGGGGGTGGCTGGGGCCAACGTCCTGACTTTC
CDR3: CASSRAGVAGANVLTF

D: NA
J: TRBJ1-3
size: NA
V: TRBV28
DNA: TGTGCCAGCCTCAGGGGATCTGGAAACACCATATATTTT
CDR3: CASLRGSGNTIYF

D: TRBD1
J: TRBJ2-2
size: NA
V: TRBV18
DNA: TGTGCCAGCTCAGCACAGGGGGCTGGTGACACCGGGGAGCTGTTTTTT
CDR3: CASSAQGAGDTGELFF

D: NA
J: TRBJ1-1
size: NA
V: TRBV6-5
DNA: TGTGCCAGCAGTTACGCAGGGAACACTGAAGCTTTCTTT
CDR3: CASSYAGNTEAFF

D: TRBD1
J: TRBJ2-6
size: once
V: TRBV28
DNA: TGTGCCAGCAGGACGGGACAGGGGGCGTCTGGGGCCAACGTCCTGACTTTC
CDR3: CASRTGQGASGANVLTF

D: NA
J: TRBJ2-5
size: NA
V: TRBV30
DNA: TGTGCCTGGAGCGCAGGGGGGGAGACCCAGTACTTC
CDR3: CAWSAGGETQYF

D: NA
J: TRBJ2-4
size: NA
V: TRBV6-2/TRBV6-3
DNA: TGTGCCAGCAGTCAAGCCAAAAACATTCAGTACTTC
CDR3: CASSQAKNIQYF

D: NA
J: TRBJ2-3
size: once
V: TRBV7-9
DNA: TGTGCCAGCAGCTTAGCGATATCCACCTATAGCACAGATACGCAGTATTTT
CDR3: CASSLAISTYSTDTQYF

D: NA
J: TRBJ1-1
size: NA
V: TRBV28
DNA: TGTGCCAGCAGTTTATGGACGGGGGGCACTGAAGCTTTCTTT
CDR3: CASSLWTGGTEAFF

D: TRBD1
J: TRBJ2-2
size: NA
V: TRBV28
DNA: TGTGCCAGCAATAGTCGGGAACAGGGGGGCACCGGGGAGCTGTTTTTT
CDR3: CASNSREQGGTGELFF

D: TRBD2
J: TRBJ2-3
size: NA
V: TRBV5-4
DNA: TGTGCCAGCAGCTTTAGATTAGCGGGAGGGTTGACAGATACGCAGTATTTT
CDR3: CASSFRLAGGLTDTQYF

D: NA
J: TRBJ1-2
size: NA
V: TRBV10-3
DNA: TGTGCCATCAGTCTCCGGCAGGGCGGCTACACCTTC
CDR3: CAISLRQGGYTF

D: NA
J: TRBJ1-5
size: NA
V: TRBV6-2/TRBV6-3
DNA: TGTGCCAGCAGTTACAACAGGGTGCCTCAGCCCCAGCATTTT
CDR3: CASSYNRVPQPQHF

D: TRBD1
J: TRBJ1-5
size: NA
V: TRBV19
DNA: TGTGCCGGTAGTAAGGGACAGGGAACACGGCTTACAGGTCAGCCCCAGCATTTT
CDR3: CAGSKGQGTRLTGQPQHF

D: NA
J: TRBJ2-6
size: NA
V: TRBV27
DNA: TGTGCCACCTCCTCACGGGGTTACTCTGGGGCCAACGTCCTGACTTTC
CDR3: CATSSRGYSGANVLTF

D: NA
J: TRBJ1-5
size: NA
V: TRBV7-9
DNA: TGTGCCAGCAGCTTAGAGTTGGCGTCCGGGCAGCCCCAGCATTTT
CDR3: CASSLELASGQPQHF

D: TRBD2
J: TRBJ2-5
size: NA
V: TRBV6-5
DNA: TGTGCCAGCAGTCCGGGACTAGCGCGAGAGACCCAGTACTTC
CDR3: CASSPGLARETQYF

D: TRBD1
J: TRBJ2-5
size: NA
V: TRBV19
DNA: TGTGCCAGTAGTACCCGGGACAGGGGACAAGAGACCCAGTACTTC
CDR3: CASSTRDRGQETQYF

D: NA
J: TRBJ2-1
size: NA
V: TRBV7-9
DNA: TGTGCCAGCAGCTCACTGTCCGGTGAGCAGTTCTTC
CDR3: CASSSLSGEQFF

D: NA
J: TRBJ2-4
size: NA
V: TRBV2
DNA: TGTGCCAGCAGTGAATGGGGGCAGGGTGGAAACATTCAGTACTTC
CDR3: CASSEWGQGGNIQYF

D: TRBD2
J: TRBJ2-5
size: NA
V: TRBV3-1/TRBV3-2
DNA: TGTGCCAGCAGAGCGGGAGGTGGTGAGACCCAGTACTTC
CDR3: CASRAGGGETQYF

D: TRBD1
J: TRBJ2-4
size: NA
V: TRBV18
DNA: TGTGCCAGCTCACTGCGTAGGACAGGGGATGGCAAAAACATTCAGTACTTC
CDR3: CASSLRRTGDGKNIQYF

D: TRBD1
J: TRBJ2-1
size: many
V: TRBV4-2
DNA: TGTGCCAGCAGCCAAGAAGGTCCCGGACAGGGCAGCAATGAGCAGTTCTTC
CDR3: CASSQEGPGQGSNEQFF

D: NA
J: TRBJ2-1
size: NA
V: TRBV4-1
DNA: TGCGCCAGCAGCCGCGCACAGGGTATCGGCAATGAGCAGTTCTTC
CDR3: CASSRAQGIGNEQFF

D: NA
J: TRBJ1-4
size: NA
V: TRBV21-1
DNA: TGTGCCAGCAGCAATGGGCGACCCAGGGGAGCCGGGACAGCCCATGAAAAACTGTTTTTT
CDR3: CASSNGRPRGAGTAHEKLFF

D: NA
J: TRBJ2-3
size: NA
V: TRBV6-1
DNA: TGTGCCAGCAGTGAAGGAGAGTTAAGCACAGATACGCAGTATTTT
CDR3: CASSEGELSTDTQYF

D: TRBD1
J: TRBJ1-1
size: NA
V: TRBV4-1
DNA: TGCGCCAGCAGCCAAGAGAGACAGGGGCGAACTGAAGCTTTCTTT
CDR3: CASSQERQGRTEAFF

D: NA
J: TRBJ1-4
size: NA
V: TRBV28
DNA: TGTGCCAGCAGTTTATCGGAAAAACTGTTTTTT
CDR3: CASSLSEKLFF

D: TRBD1
J: TRBJ1-1
size: once
V: TRBV7-3
DNA: TGTGCCAGCAGCGTACAGGGGGGGTACACTGAAGCTTTCTTT
CDR3: CASSVQGGYTEAFF

D: NA
J: TRBJ2-7
size: NA
V: TRBV6-2/TRBV6-3
DNA: TGTGCCAGCAGTCCCTATGGTTGGGCGAGCCTCGAGCAGTACTTC
CDR3: CASSPYGWASLEQYF

D: TRBD2
J: TRBJ2-1
size: NA
V: TRBV11-2
DNA: TGTGCCAGCAGCTCAGGGACTAGCGGTTCCTACAATGAGCAGTTCTTC
CDR3: CASSSGTSGSYNEQFF

D: TRBD2
J: TRBJ2-3
size: NA
V: TRBV9
DNA: TGTGCCAGCAGCCCGGGAGGGACCACAGATACGCAGTATTTT
CDR3: CASSPGGTTDTQYF

D: NA
J: TRBJ1-5
size: NA
V: TRBV5-1
DNA: TGCGCCAGCAGCCCGGGGGGGGCGCTTGGCAATCAGCCCCAGCATTTT
CDR3: CASSPGGALGNQPQHF

D: TRBD2
J: TRBJ2-7
size: NA
V: TRBV7-2
DNA: TGTGCCAGCAGCTTAGACATCGGCGGGGGCTCCTACGAGCAGTACTTC
CDR3: CASSLDIGGGSYEQYF

D: NA
J: TRBJ1-2
size: NA
V: TRBV6-2/TRBV6-3
DNA: TGTGCCAGCAGTTACTCGATCGTTGGAGGGAGCTATGGCTACACCTTC
CDR3: CASSYSIVGGSYGYTF

D: TRBD2
J: TRBJ2-1
size: NA
V: TRBV7-3
DNA: TGTGCCAGCAGCTCTACGGATGGACTAGCGGGAGGTGAGCAGTTCTTC
CDR3: CASSSTDGLAGGEQFF

D: NA
J: TRBJ1-2
size: NA
V: TRBV24-1
DNA: TGTGCCACCAGTGCCCAAGCGTCCTATGGCTACACCTTC
CDR3: CATSAQASYGYTF

D: TRBD1
J: TRBJ2-7
size: few
V: TRBV19
DNA: TGTGCCAGTAGTCTCGGACAGGGCGGATACGAGCAGTACTTC
CDR3: CASSLGQGGYEQYF